The present entry profiles one TCR beta chain with its context. This clonotype was seen repeatedly, ten times or more. What this receptor recognizes is not known. No base quality values were provided; no much bigger clone lies one nucleotide off. This record belongs to a study of early T cells in non-severe SARS-CoV-2 infection (dated by TCRdb to the early 2020s). Describing the broader study: TCR sequencing used bulk RNA from unsorted whole blood, so alpha and beta chains could not be paired.

Receptor libraries were prepared by 5' RACE. TCRdb records NextSeq 500 as the sequencer. To correct for sequencing error and PCR bias, the TCR library protocol tagged individual cDNA molecules with unique molecular identifiers. Both TCR alpha and beta chains were sequenced, and tight co-correlation was observed between alpha and beta sequence abundances in each sample. Concerning the study's data processing: Decombinator V4 was used to annotate TCR sequences for V gene, J gene and CDR3. Expanded TCRs were defined as changing significantly between any two time points under a Poisson model with p below 0.0001. TCR abundances were normalised to the total number of TCRs sequenced per sample and expressed as counts per million. TRAV1-2 paired with TRAJ12, TRAJ20 or TRAJ33 defined MAIT TCRs, while TRAV10 paired with TRAJ18 defined iNKT TCRs. VDJdb, accessed 1 November 2021, was searched for CMV, EBV and SARS-CoV-2 annotated TCRs, excluding TCRs annotated for multiple antigens. TCRdb reworked the public reads: Q25 trimming with fastp, MiXCR clone assembly, productive beta chains retained. Rows matching on CDR3 protein sequence are summarized as one entry with the most common DNA and genes. The V and J calls follow TCRdb's processing rather than the paper's. Recorded for this sample are about 28,000 distinct CDR3 sequences; about 5% of them occurred a single time. The ten largest clones add up to 0.92% of the sample.

Trimming removed 5 bases from V and 11 bases from J, leaving 14 bases between the germline ends. Based on the germline V gene, the CDR1 and CDR2 sequences are SGHTA and FQGNSA. Its CDR3 holds 12 amino acids, cysteine through phenylalanine. The retained sequence is limited to the CDR3, 36 bases, with the frame set at the first base. The study was a case-control design nested within a healthcare worker cohort in London, UK, with weekly nasopharyngeal swab PCR tests and blood sampling. Healthcare workers were recruited between 23 and 31 March 2020, during the week of the UK lockdown, and were followed weekly for up to about 15 weeks. Results the study describes overall, beyond this receptor: Matching against VDJdb was skewed toward anti-spike CD8 responses, likely underestimated virus-specific expansions, and missed private and CD4 specificities.

The source of this sequence is an adult who was a healthcare worker with PCR-confirmed SARS-CoV-2 infection or an uninfected control (not recorded which). Sample: whole blood. In this chain, TRBV7-2 is recombined with TRBJ2-3; the D gene is not confidently resolved. The CDR3 reads as follows: CASSTTGSRQYF. The nucleotide sequence reads TGTGCCAGCAGCACGACCGGGTCCCGGCAGTATTTT.